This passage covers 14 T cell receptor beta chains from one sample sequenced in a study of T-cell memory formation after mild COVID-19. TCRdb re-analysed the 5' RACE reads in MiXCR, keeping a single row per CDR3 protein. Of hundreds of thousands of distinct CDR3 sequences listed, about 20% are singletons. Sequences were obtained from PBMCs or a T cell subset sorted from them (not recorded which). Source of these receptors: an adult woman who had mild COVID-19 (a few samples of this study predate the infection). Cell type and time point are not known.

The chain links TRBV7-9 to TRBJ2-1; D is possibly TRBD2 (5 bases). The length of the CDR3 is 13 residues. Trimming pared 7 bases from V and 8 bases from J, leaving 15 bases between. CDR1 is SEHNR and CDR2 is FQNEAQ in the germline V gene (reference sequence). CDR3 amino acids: CASTRTGIYEQFF. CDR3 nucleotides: TGTGCCAGCACCCGGACGGGGATTTATGAGCAGTTCTTC.

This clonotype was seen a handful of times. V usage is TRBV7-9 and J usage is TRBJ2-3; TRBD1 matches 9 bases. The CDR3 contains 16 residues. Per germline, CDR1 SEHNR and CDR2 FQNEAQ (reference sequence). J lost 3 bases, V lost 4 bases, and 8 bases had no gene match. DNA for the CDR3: TGTGCCAGCAGCTATGGACAGGGGATTGGAACAGATACGCAGTATTTT. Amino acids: CASSYGQGIGTDTQYF.

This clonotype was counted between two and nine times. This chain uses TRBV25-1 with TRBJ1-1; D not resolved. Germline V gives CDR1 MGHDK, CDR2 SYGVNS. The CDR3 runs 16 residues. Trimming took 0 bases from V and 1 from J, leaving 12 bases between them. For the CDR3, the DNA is TGTGCCAGCAGTGAATATTTCCAGACACCGAACACTGAAGCTTTCTTT. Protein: CASSEYFQTPNTEAFF.

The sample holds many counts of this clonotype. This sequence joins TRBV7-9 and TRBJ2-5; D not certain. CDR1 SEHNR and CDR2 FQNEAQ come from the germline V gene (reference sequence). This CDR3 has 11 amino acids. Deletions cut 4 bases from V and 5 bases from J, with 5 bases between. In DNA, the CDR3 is TGTGCCAGCAGCTCACGGGAGACCCAGTACTTC. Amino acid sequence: CASSSRETQYF.

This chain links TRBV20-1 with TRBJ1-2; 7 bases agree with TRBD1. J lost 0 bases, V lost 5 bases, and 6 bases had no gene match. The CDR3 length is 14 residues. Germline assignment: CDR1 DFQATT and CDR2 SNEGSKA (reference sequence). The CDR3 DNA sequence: TGCAGTGCTCGCAAGGGACAGCCTAACTATGGCTACACCTTC. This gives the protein CSARKGQPNYGYTF.

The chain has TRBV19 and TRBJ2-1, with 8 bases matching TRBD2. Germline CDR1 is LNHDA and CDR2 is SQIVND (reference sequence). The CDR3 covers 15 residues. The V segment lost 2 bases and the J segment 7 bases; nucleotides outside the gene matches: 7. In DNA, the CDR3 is TGTGCCAGTAGTATACGCGGGGGGTTTGGGAATGAGCAGTTCTTC. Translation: CASSIRGGFGNEQFF.

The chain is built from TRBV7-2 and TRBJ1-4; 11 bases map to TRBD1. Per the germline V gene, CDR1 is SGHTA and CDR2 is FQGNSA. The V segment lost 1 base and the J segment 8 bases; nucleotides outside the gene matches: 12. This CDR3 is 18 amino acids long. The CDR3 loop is CASSLGPDRGRKYEKLFF. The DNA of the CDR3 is TGTGCCAGCAGCTTAGGGCCGGACAGGGGGCGAAAATACGAAAAACTGTTTTTT.

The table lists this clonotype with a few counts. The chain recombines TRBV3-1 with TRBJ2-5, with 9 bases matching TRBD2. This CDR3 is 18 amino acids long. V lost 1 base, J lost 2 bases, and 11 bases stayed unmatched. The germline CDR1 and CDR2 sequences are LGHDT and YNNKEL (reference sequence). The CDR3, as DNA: TGTGCCAGCAGCCAAGGAGAGCTTAGCGGGAGAAGTCAAGAGACCCAGTACTTC. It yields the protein CASSQGELSGRSQETQYF.

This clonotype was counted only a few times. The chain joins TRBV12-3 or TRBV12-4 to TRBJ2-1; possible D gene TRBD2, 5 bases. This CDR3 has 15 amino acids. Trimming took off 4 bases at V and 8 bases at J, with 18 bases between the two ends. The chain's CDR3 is CASSYRGGPGDEQFF. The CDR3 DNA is TGTGCCAGCAGTTATCGGGGTGGGCCGGGTGATGAGCAGTTCTTC.

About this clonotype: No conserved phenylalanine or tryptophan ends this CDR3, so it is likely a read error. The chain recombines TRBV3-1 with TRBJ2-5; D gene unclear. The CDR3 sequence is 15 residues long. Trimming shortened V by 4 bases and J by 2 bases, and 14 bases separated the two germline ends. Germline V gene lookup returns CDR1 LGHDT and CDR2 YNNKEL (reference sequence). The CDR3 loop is CASSPEADQQETQYL. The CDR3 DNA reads TGTGCCAGCAGCCCCGAGGCAGACCAACAAGAGACCCAGTACCTC.

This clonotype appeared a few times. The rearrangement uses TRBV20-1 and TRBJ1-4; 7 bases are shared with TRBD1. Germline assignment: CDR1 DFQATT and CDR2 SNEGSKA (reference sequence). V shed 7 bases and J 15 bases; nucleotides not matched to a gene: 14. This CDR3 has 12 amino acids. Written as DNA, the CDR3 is TGCAGTGTTCGGAGGGACAGCGATAAAGTGTTTTTT. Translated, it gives CSVRRDSDKVFF.

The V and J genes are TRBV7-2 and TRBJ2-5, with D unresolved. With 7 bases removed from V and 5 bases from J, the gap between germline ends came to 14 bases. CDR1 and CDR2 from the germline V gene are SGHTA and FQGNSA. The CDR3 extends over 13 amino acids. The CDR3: CASTPGIVETQYF. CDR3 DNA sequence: TGTGCCAGCACCCCCGGCATTGTGGAGACCCAGTACTTC.

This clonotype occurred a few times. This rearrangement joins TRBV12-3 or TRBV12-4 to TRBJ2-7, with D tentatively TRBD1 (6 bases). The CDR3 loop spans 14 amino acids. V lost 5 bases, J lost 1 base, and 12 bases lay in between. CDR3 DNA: TGTGCCAGCAGTCACGAACAGGGATCCTACGAGCAGTACTTC. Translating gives CASSHEQGSYEQYF.

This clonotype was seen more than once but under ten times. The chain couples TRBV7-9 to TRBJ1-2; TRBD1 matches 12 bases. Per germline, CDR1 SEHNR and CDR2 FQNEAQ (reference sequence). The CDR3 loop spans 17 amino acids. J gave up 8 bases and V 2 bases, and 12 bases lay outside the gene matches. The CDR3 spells CASSLSRDRGPLRGYTF. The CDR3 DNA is TGTGCCAGCAGCTTAAGCCGGGACAGGGGGCCGCTACGAGGCTACACCTTC.